This note documents a single TCR beta chain sequence. Antigen unknown. Expressed TCRB transcripts were sequenced because the entire RNA isolate underwent reverse transcription. Data came from immunoSEQ multiplex PCR; TCRdb stores just in-frame clones and leaves some out. The table includes 130,000 to 150,000 clones, about a tenth detected once. The record originates from a study of beta chain features in type 1 diabetes. About the research overall: Across all samples, about 100 million sorted cells were examined. Findings of the study overall: There was a moderate but significant shortening of TCRB CDR3s in all four CD4+ subsets of Type 1 diabetes patients. The study found fewer insertions and more deletions at VDJ junctions in type 1 diabetes patients. The naive, central memory and Treg TCRB repertoires showed an apparent similarity that was greater among patients than among healthy donors.

The source is a man aged 18 to 29 in good health. Sequencing input: central memory CD4+ T cells from blood.

CDR3 bases: TGTGCCAGCAGCCTAGCGTTGACCGGGGAGCTGTTTTTT. Translation: CASSLALTGELFF. J is TRBJ2-2 and V is TRBV7-3, with D possibly TRBD2 on 6 matching bases. The V end was cut by 5 bases, the J end by 5 bases, with 9 bases between. The CDR3 contains 13 residues. Germline CDR1 is SGHTA and CDR2 is FQGTGA.